Each of the 19 T cell receptor beta chains below was sequenced from the same sample in a study of Graves' ophthalmopathy and Graves' hyperthyroidism (dated by TCRdb to between 2017 and 2018). The reads were generated on an Illumina HiSeq 2000. For repertoire sequencing, the TCR beta CDR3 regions were amplified from RNA transcripts. HTBI primers and the Qiagen OneStep RT-PCR kit were used in a first-round RT-PCR, which was followed by a second-round multiplex PCR, size selection and purification. TCRdb applied fastp at Q25 and MiXCR to the public reads, then kept only in-frame beta chains. Under each unique CDR3 protein, matching rows form one entry showing the most common genes and DNA. This sample holds around 1.1 million distinct CDR3 sequences; about 38% were observed only once. The ten largest clonotypes hold 11% of the sample. Sequencing was performed on peripheral blood or thyroid tissue (not recorded which). The receptors originated from an adult man with Graves' hyperthyroidism.

This clonotype was counted at least ten times. V usage is TRBV7-2 and J usage is TRBJ1-2; D may be TRBD1 (5 bases). There are 16 residues in the CDR3. Germline CDR1 is SGHTA and CDR2 is FQGNSA. Trimming took off 0 bases at V and 7 bases at J, with 18 bases between the two ends. As DNA, the CDR3 is TGTGCCAGCAGCTTAGCGCCCTGGCAGGGCGAGGGTGGCTACACCTTC. Residues: CASSLAPWQGEGGYTF.

This clonotype has a count of ten or more. This chain connects TRBV24-1 to TRBJ1-1; D is unclear. Trimming pared 3 bases from V and 0 bases from J, leaving 1 base between. CDR3 length: 12 residues. CDR1 is KGHDR and CDR2 is SFDVKD in the germline V gene. The CDR3 nucleotides are TGTGCCACCAGTGATATGAACACTGAAGCTTTCTTT. Its protein product is CATSDMNTEAFF.

This chain joins TRBV7-2 and TRBJ1-6; unclear D gene. The CDR3 length is 13 residues. Trimming took off 5 bases at V and 6 bases at J, with 8 bases between the two ends. Germline CDR1 is SGHTA and CDR2 is FQGNSA. CDR3: CASSLEFNSPLHF. DNA of the CDR3: TGTGCCAGCAGCCTAGAATTTAATTCACCCCTCCACTTT.

This clonotype was detected once. The gene calls are TRBV7-8 and TRBJ2-7; 13 positions agree with TRBD2. V trimming: 5 bases; J trimming: 1 base; junction bases outside the gene matches: 8. Germline loops: CDR1 SGHVS, CDR2 FQNEAQ. This CDR3 contains 17 residues. The DNA for the CDR3 is TGTGCCAGCAGCCGCGGGACTAGCGGGGAGTTTTCCTACGAGCAGTACTTC. Translating it yields CASSRGTSGEFSYEQYF.

This clonotype was recorded at least ten times. V is TRBV7-8 and J is TRBJ1-1; D uncertain. Per germline, CDR1 SGHVS and CDR2 FQNEAQ. The CDR3 has 16 amino acids. The V end was cut by 4 bases, the J end by 0 bases, with 15 bases between. CDR3 sequence: CASSSLGPTMNTEAFF. For the CDR3, the DNA is TGTGCCAGCAGCTCCTTAGGACCAACCATGAACACTGAAGCTTTCTTT.

At least ten counts were recorded for this clonotype. The rearrangement links TRBV7-6 to TRBJ2-5; D uncertain. CDR3 length equals 14 residues. Germline V lookup: CDR1 SGHVS, CDR2 FNYEAQ. The germline V and J ends were trimmed by 5 bases and 2 bases, with 12 bases remaining between them. The CDR3 region is CASSLPARQETQYF. The DNA of the CDR3 is TGTGCCAGCAGCCTCCCCGCCAGGCAAGAGACCCAGTACTTC.

This clonotype has only a few counts. The rearrangement joins TRBV6-5 to TRBJ2-7; no clear D gene. Germline lookup yields CDR1 MNHEY and CDR2 SVGAGI. This CDR3 region has 14 residues. The V end lost 7 bases, the J end lost 3 bases, and 16 bases lay between the germline ends. In DNA form, the CDR3 reads TGTGCCAGCAAACCTTCCAGGCAGGACTACGAGCAGTACTTC. Amino acids: CASKPSRQDYEQYF.

The chain carries TRBV12-3 or TRBV12-4 and TRBJ2-7; tentative D call: TRBD1 (6 bases). The length of the CDR3 is 15 residues. The V end lost 4 bases, the J end lost 1 base, and 14 bases lay between the germline ends. CDR3 in amino acids: CASSYGTGQSYEQYF. For the CDR3, the DNA is TGTGCCAGCAGTTACGGGACGGGACAATCCTACGAGCAGTACTTC.

In this sample, this clonotype turned up many times. This chain uses TRBV9 with TRBJ2-2; D not certain. V lost 3 bases and J 2 bases, leaving 5 bases between the germline ends. CDR1 and CDR2 (germline): SGDLS, YYNGEE. The CDR3 covers 13 residues. CDR3 DNA sequence: TGTGCCAGCAGCGGACGAAACACCGGGGAGCTGTTTTTT. It translates to CASSGRNTGELFF.

The chain joins TRBV3-1 to TRBJ2-7, with D uncertain. The CDR3 is made up of 12 amino acids. V was cut by 3 bases and J by 6 bases, with 9 bases left in between. The germline CDR1 and CDR2 sequences are LGHDT and YNNKEL (reference sequence). In DNA form, the CDR3 reads TGTGCCAGCAGCCACGATGGGGTCGAGCAGTACTTC. It is translated as CASSHDGVEQYF.

This clonotype was seen ten or more times. V and J are TRBV19 and TRBJ2-7; TRBD2 might be the D (6 bases). This CDR3 has 13 amino acids. Germline V CDR1 and CDR2: LNHDA, SQIVND (reference sequence). Trimming took 4 bases from V and 7 from J, leaving 14 bases between them. In DNA, the CDR3 is TGTGCCAGTAGTACGGACGGGGGAGAGGAGCAGTACTTC. It encodes CASSTDGGEEQYF.

This clonotype was counted at least ten times. This chain connects TRBV12-3 or TRBV12-4 to TRBJ2-7; TRBD1 matches at 9 bases. This CDR3 comprises 15 residues. Germline trimming cut 6 bases from V and 3 bases from J; bases unmatched to any gene: 9. DNA for the CDR3: TGTGCCAGCAGCCCTAAGGGACAGGGAGTCTACGAGCAGTACTTC. Its translation: CASSPKGQGVYEQYF.

Regarding this clonotype: At one boundary the junction diverges from the germline segment, which might be a read error. The chain has TRBV7-9 and TRBJ2-7, with D maybe TRBD1 (7 bases). The CDR3 spans 11 residues. CDR1 and CDR2 from the germline V gene are SEHNR and FQNEAQ (reference sequence). The CDR3 DNA is TGTGCCAGCAGCCGTGCAGGGGGGCCTACTTTC. Amino acid sequence: CASSRAGGPTF.

The V gene is TRBV29-1, the J gene TRBJ2-5; D remains ambiguous. This CDR3 has 10 residues. CDR1 SQVTM and CDR2 ANQGSEA come from the germline V gene. Trimming took off 3 bases at V and 6 bases at J, with 5 bases between the two ends. The CDR3 sequence is CSVEGKTQYF. The CDR3 DNA reads TGCAGCGTTGAGGGAAAGACCCAGTACTTC.

This clonotype was counted ten times or more. The J gene is TRBJ1-1, the V gene TRBV20-1, with D perhaps TRBD1 (5 bases). Germline V gene lookup returns CDR1 DFQATT and CDR2 SNEGSKA (reference sequence). V was trimmed by 5 bases and J by 7 bases, leaving 20 bases between them. This CDR3 contains 14 residues. DNA for the CDR3: TGCAGTGCTTGGGACTCGGATGAGACCGATGAAGCTTTCTTT. Its translation: CSAWDSDETDEAFF.

The rearrangement links TRBV20-1 to TRBJ1-5; TRBD1 might be the D (6 bases). Germline CDR1 DFQATT, CDR2 SNEGSKA (reference sequence). The CDR3 spans 21 residues. Between the trimmed V and J ends, which lost 3 bases and 0 bases, there was a span of 30 bases. The CDR3 is CSASLFRLDPGHLYSNQPQHF. CDR3 bases: TGCAGTGCTAGTTTGTTCAGACTCGATCCGGGACACCTTTATAGCAATCAGCCCCAGCATTTT.

Many counts were recorded for this clonotype. The J gene is TRBJ1-1, the V gene TRBV4-3; possible D gene TRBD1, 5 bases. Germline CDR1 LGHNA, CDR2 YSLEER. This CDR3 is built from 14 residues. Trimming stripped 4 bases from V and 5 bases from J, with 14 bases between. The CDR3 here is CASSPRAGRTEAFF. CDR3 DNA: TGCGCCAGCAGCCCGAGGGCAGGGAGAACTGAAGCTTTCTTT.

This clonotype was seen at least ten times. V is TRBV19 and J is TRBJ2-7, with D possibly called TRBD1 or TRBD2 (5 bases each). Germline CDR1 LNHDA, CDR2 SQIVND (reference sequence). CDR3 length equals 14 residues. Trimming took off 6 bases at V and 7 bases at J, with 19 bases between the two ends. The CDR3 loop reads CASSPWGPQWEQYF. CDR3 in DNA: TGTGCCAGTAGCCCCTGGGGACCACAATGGGAGCAGTACTTC.

The genes are TRBV4-3 and TRBJ1-1; D gene unclear. The CDR3 runs 13 residues. V was pared by 0 bases and J by 5 bases, with 7 bases between. Looked up from germline, CDR1 is LGHNA and CDR2 is YSLEER. The CDR3 sequence: CASSQDWVTEAFF. The CDR3 bases are TGCGCCAGCAGCCAAGATTGGGTAACTGAAGCTTTCTTT.